One and the same sample provided the 21 T cell receptor beta chains below, sequenced in a study of cytomegalovirus exposure and HLA in healthy donors (dated by TCRdb to the late 2010s). Libraries came from the immunoSEQ multiplex PCR assay. For the multiplex PCR, a mixture combining 60 forward primers for TCR Vbeta segments and 13 reverse primers for TCR Jbeta segments was used. TCRdb stores this immuneACCESS table with in-frame sequences only. Part of the clones is absent; in the studies checked, under half of the shortfall reflects unresolved V genes, and no reason is known for the rest. The sample data list 55,000 to 85,000 clones, and roughly 66% of these were observed just once. Of the sample, roughly 3% is held by the ten largest clones. The material sequenced was PBMCs. The receptors originated from a woman between 50 and 59 years old in good health and CMV-seronegative.

V is TRBV7-2 and J is TRBJ2-7; D gene uncertain. Germline-derived CDR1 and CDR2 are SGHTA and FQGNSA. The V gene lost 5 bases and the J gene lost 3 bases, with 14 bases spanning the gap. This CDR3 contains 14 residues. The CDR3 sequence: CASSPSTLDYEQYF. The CDR3 region has the DNA TGTGCCAGCAGCCCAAGCACTCTAGACTACGAGCAGTACTTC.

The chain has TRBV6-1 and TRBJ1-2, with TRBD1 identical over 7 bases. Germline V lookup: CDR1 MNHNS, CDR2 SASEGT. With V trimmed by 5 bases and J by 4 bases, 4 bases remained unmatched. The CDR3 contains 13 residues. The CDR3 here is CASSRQGTYGYTF. CDR3 nucleotides: TGTGCCAGCAGTAGACAGGGTACCTATGGCTACACCTTC.

The chain combines TRBV28 with TRBJ2-7; no definite D call. The CDR3 has 12 residues. Germline V gives CDR1 MDHEN, CDR2 SYDVKM. With 3 bases removed from V and 7 bases from J, the gap between germline ends came to 10 bases. This CDR3 is CASSFLSREQYF. DNA for the CDR3: TGTGCCAGCAGTTTTCTTTCTCGGGAGCAGTACTTC. The entire variable domain, with the rest obtained from reference TRBV28 and TRBJ2-7, is as follows: DVKVTQSSRYLVKRTGEKVFLECVQDMDHENMFWYRQDPGLGLRLIYFSYDVKMKEKGDIPEGYSVSREKKERFSLILESASTNQTSMYLCASSFLSREQYFGPGTRLTVT.

The chain employs TRBV5-5 and TRBJ1-5, with 8 bases fitting TRBD1. Germline CDR1 reads SGHKS; CDR2 reads YYEKEE (reference sequence). The CDR3 runs 14 residues. V dropped 2 bases and J dropped 4; count of bases not matched to a gene: 2. CDR3 sequence (DNA): TGTGCCAGCAGCTTTCAGGGGGCGAATCAGCCCCAGCATTTT. It is translated as CASSFQGANQPQHF.

In its sample, this clone was seen a few times. Additional DNA sequences in this sample encode the identical CDR3. The chain carries TRBV5-1 and TRBJ1-3, with D perhaps TRBD1 (5 bases). Trimming shortened V by 4 bases and J by 2 bases, and 10 bases separated the two germline ends. Germline assignment: CDR1 SGHRS and CDR2 YFSETQ. CDR3 length: 14 amino acids. The CDR3 region has the DNA TGCGCCAGCAGCCTAGACAGCGCTGGAAACACCATATATTTT. This translates into CASSLDSAGNTIYF.

V gene TRBV5-1 combines with J gene TRBJ2-7; tentatively, D is TRBD2 (6 bases). Per germline, CDR1 SGHRS and CDR2 YFSETQ. V was cut by 6 bases and J by 0 bases, with 13 bases left in between. This CDR3 is built from 14 residues. CDR3: CASTRGTDSYEQYF. As DNA, the CDR3 is TGCGCCAGCACCCGGGGGACGGACTCCTACGAGCAGTACTTC.

This clone was counted only a few times. The V call is TRBV9, the J call TRBJ1-1; maybe TRBD1 (6 bases). V was trimmed by 4 bases and J by 4 bases, leaving 20 bases between them. This CDR3 region has 16 residues. Germline values: CDR1 SGDLS, CDR2 YYNGEE. The CDR3 loop is CASSRTLARGATEAFF. The CDR3, as DNA: TGTGCCAGCAGCCGTACGTTGGCCCGGGGGGCCACTGAAGCTTTCTTT. Full variable domain (outside the CDR3, taken from reference TRBV9 and TRBJ1-1): DSGVTQTPKHLITATGQRVTLRCSPRSGDLSVYWYQQSLDQGLQFLIQYYNGEERAKGNILERFSAQQFPDLHSELNLSSLELGDSALYFCASSRTLARGATEAFFGQGTRLTVV.

The rearrangement joins TRBV2 to TRBJ2-1; D possibly corresponds to TRBD2 (5 bases). The CDR3 consists of 13 residues. V gave up 10 bases and J gave up 0 bases, with 10 bases separating them. Germline V gives CDR1 SNHLY, CDR2 FYNNEI. CDR3 protein: CATSLSSYNEQFF. CDR3 DNA sequence: TGTGCCACTAGCCTGAGCTCCTACAATGAGCAGTTCTTC.

The rearrangement uses TRBV9 and TRBJ2-3, with a possible D match to TRBD1 (5 bases). Trimming stripped 0 bases from V and 2 bases from J, with 10 bases between. The CDR3 runs 15 residues. Germline CDR1 and CDR2: SGDLS and YYNGEE. This CDR3 is CASSVAPGITDTQYF. As DNA, the CDR3 is TGTGCCAGCAGCGTAGCTCCAGGGATCACAGATACGCAGTATTTT.

This chain uses TRBV9 with TRBJ1-5, with TRBD1 matching over 7 bases. The CDR3 extends over 15 amino acids. Losses at the gene ends were 0 bases for V and 7 bases for J; bases not matched to a gene: 7. CDR1 is SGDLS, CDR2 YYNGEE, per germline. The CDR3 DNA reads as TGTGCCAGCAGCGTAGGCGGAGGGGGCAGCCAGCCCCAGCATTTT. Amino acid sequence: CASSVGGGGSQPQHF.

The chain combines TRBV7-2 with TRBJ2-5, with 9 bases fitting TRBD2. The germline CDR1 and CDR2 sequences are SGHTA and FQGNSA. This CDR3 spans 15 amino acids. V trimming: 5 bases; J trimming: 7 bases; junction bases outside the gene matches: 11. The DNA for the CDR3 is TGTGCCAGCAGCCTGAGACGGACTAGCGAGGGGACCCAGTACTTC. Its protein product is CASSLRRTSEGTQYF.

The CDR3 loop is CASSLGGRAVDEQFF. CDR3 DNA: TGTGCCAGCAGTCTAGGGGGGAGGGCCGTGGATGAGCAGTTCTTC. The chain is built from TRBV25-1 and TRBJ2-1; D is possibly TRBD2 (7 bases). The V and J ends lost 5 bases and 8 bases respectively, with 19 bases between them. Germline V gene lookup returns CDR1 MGHDK and CDR2 SYGVNS. This CDR3 comprises 15 residues.

The chain employs TRBV5-1 and TRBJ2-7; 7 positions agree with TRBD1. The CDR3 loop spans 16 amino acids. The trim removed 4 bases at V and 4 bases at J, leaving 14 bases unmatched. CDR1 SGHRS and CDR2 YFSETQ come from the germline V gene. The CDR3 loop reads CASSTGPVSGGYEQYF. The CDR3 DNA follows: TGCGCCAGCAGCACCGGACCGGTCTCAGGGGGATACGAGCAGTACTTC.

This rearrangement joins TRBV2 to TRBJ1-4; D might be TRBD1 (5 bases). Trimming cost V 7 bases and J 8 bases, with 17 bases left between them. The germline gives CDR1 SNHLY, CDR2 FYNNEI. CDR3 length equals 14 residues. The CDR3 DNA is TGTGCCAGCATTGGGTGGCAGGGAGGGGAAAAACTGTTTTTT. Translated: CASIGWQGGEKLFF.

The J gene is TRBJ2-2, the V gene TRBV5-4; a weak D match, TRBD2 (6 bases). CDR3 size: 16 residues. The germline gives CDR1 SGHNT, CDR2 YYREEE (reference sequence). Trimming cost V 4 bases and J 5 bases, with 18 bases left between them. The CDR3 is CASSPTREGRTGELFF. The CDR3 nucleotides are TGTGCCAGCAGCCCCACCCGGGAAGGGAGGACCGGGGAGCTGTTTTTT.

V and J are TRBV29-1 and TRBJ2-2, with TRBD2 as a possible D gene (6 bases). Germline V CDR1 and CDR2: SQVTM, ANQGSEA. Deletions cut 0 bases from V and 4 bases from J, with 15 bases between. This CDR3 has 16 amino acids. DNA of the CDR3: TGCAGCGTTGAAGATCGTCGGGGGATCGTCACCGGGGAGCTGTTTTTT. It translates to CSVEDRRGIVTGELFF.

This clone has just a few counts. J is TRBJ1-1 and V is TRBV2, with 9 bases matching TRBD1. This CDR3 region has 14 residues. V trimming: 6 bases; J trimming: 1 base; junction bases outside the gene matches: 3. CDR1 is SNHLY, CDR2 FYNNEI, per germline. In DNA, the CDR3 is TGTGCCAGCAGCGCGGGACAGGGGAACACTGAAGCTTTCTTT. This encodes CASSAGQGNTEAFF.

The chain carries TRBV6-5 and TRBJ2-7, with TRBD1 matching 7 bases. V was pared by 6 bases and J by 1 base, with 9 bases of the junction left unmatched. The CDR3 covers 15 residues. From germline, CDR1 is MNHEY and CDR2 SVGAGI. The CDR3 DNA follows: TGTGCCAGCAGGCAGGTACAGGGGTCTTCCTACGAGCAGTACTTC. It codes for CASRQVQGSSYEQYF.

The J gene is TRBJ2-2, the V gene TRBV9, with 10 bases matching TRBD2. V trimming: 1 base; J trimming: 6 bases; junction bases outside the gene matches: 0. The germline V gene has CDR1 SGDLS and CDR2 YYNGEE. The CDR3 extends over 14 amino acids. CDR3 coding DNA: TGTGCCAGCAGCGTAAGCGGGAGGGCCGGGGAGCTGTTTTTT. This codes for CASSVSGRAGELFF.

The chain links TRBV19 to TRBJ2-1; 7 bases match TRBD2. CDR3 length equals 16 residues. Trimming took 6 bases from V and 2 from J; bases not matched to a gene: 10. The V gene's germline CDR1 is LNHDA and CDR2 SQIVND (reference sequence). CDR3 sequence reads: CASSHPGGTTYNEQFF. The DNA for the CDR3 is TGTGCCAGTAGCCATCCCGGCGGGACTACCTACAATGAGCAGTTCTTC.

This clone was observed a single time. This chain connects TRBV27 to TRBJ1-4; 7 bases agree with TRBD1. The CDR3 length is 16 residues. V trimming: 5 bases; J trimming: 8 bases; junction bases outside the gene matches: 14. CDR1 and CDR2 (germline): MNHEY, SMNVEV (reference sequence). Here the CDR3 DNA reads TGTGCCAGCAGTCCAACTCAGGGGGTACTCATAGAAAAACTGTTTTTT. Its protein product is CASSPTQGVLIEKLFF.